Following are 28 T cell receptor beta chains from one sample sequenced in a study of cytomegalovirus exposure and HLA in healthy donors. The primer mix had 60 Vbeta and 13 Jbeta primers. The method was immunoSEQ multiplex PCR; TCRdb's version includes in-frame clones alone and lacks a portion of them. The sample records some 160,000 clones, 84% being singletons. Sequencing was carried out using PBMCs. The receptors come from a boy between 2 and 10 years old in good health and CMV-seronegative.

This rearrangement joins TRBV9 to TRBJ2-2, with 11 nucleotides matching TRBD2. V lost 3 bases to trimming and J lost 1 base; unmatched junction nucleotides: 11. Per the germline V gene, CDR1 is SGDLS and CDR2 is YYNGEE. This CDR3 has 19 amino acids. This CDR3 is CASSGQREGLAGNTGELFF. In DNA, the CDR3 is TGTGCCAGCAGCGGGCAGAGGGAAGGACTAGCGGGGAACACCGGGGAGCTGTTTTTT.

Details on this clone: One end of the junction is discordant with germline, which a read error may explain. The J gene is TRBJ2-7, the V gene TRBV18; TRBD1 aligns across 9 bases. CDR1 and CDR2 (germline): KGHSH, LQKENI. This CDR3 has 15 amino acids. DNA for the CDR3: TGTGCCAGCTCAAGCTTAGACAGGGGGTCCTCCGAGCAGTACTTC. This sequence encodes CASSSLDRGSSEQYF.

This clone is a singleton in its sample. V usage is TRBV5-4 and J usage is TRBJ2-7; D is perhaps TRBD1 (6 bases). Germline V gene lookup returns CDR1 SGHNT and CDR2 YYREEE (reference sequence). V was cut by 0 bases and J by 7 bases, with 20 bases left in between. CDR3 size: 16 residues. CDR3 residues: CASSLGGRGHLREQYF. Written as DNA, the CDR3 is TGTGCCAGCAGCTTGGGGGGCAGGGGACACCTCCGGGAGCAGTACTTC.

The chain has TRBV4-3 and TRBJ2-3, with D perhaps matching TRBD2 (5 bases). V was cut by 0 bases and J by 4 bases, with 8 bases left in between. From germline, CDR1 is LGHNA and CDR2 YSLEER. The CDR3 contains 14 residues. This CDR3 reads CASSQDARADTQYF. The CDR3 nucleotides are TGCGCCAGCAGCCAAGACGCGAGGGCAGATACGCAGTATTTT.

CDR3 nucleotide sequence: TGCGCCAGCAGCTTGGGAGTTGGTAGCTGGGATACGCAGTATTTT. This encodes CASSLGVGSWDTQYF. The rearrangement joins TRBV5-1 to TRBJ2-3; D not certain. Germline CDR1 and CDR2: SGHRS and YFSETQ. Deletions cut 0 bases from V and 6 bases from J, with 14 bases between. The CDR3 has 15 amino acids. The whole variable domain, remainder taken from reference TRBV5-1 and TRBJ2-3, is KAGVTQTPRYLIKTRGQQVTLSCSPISGHRSVSWYQQTPGQGLQFLFEYFSETQRNKGNFPGRFSGRQFSNSRSEMNVSTLELGDSALYLCASSLGVGSWDTQYFGPGTRLTVL.

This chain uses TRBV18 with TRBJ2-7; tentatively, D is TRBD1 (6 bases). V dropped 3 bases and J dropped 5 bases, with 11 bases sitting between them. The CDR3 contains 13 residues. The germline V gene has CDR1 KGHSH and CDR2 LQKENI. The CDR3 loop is CASSPQDRDEQYF. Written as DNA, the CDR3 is TGTGCCAGCTCACCTCAGGACAGAGACGAGCAGTACTTC.

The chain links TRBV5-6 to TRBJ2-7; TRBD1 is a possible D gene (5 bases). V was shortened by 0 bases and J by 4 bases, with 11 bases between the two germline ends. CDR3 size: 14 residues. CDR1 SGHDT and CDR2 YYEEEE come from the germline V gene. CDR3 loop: CASSLAGYIYEQYF. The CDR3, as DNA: TGTGCCAGCAGCTTGGCAGGGTATATATACGAGCAGTACTTC.

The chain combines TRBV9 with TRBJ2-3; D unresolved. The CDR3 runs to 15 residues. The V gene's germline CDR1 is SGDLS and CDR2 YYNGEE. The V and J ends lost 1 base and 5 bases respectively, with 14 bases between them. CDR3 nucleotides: TGTGCCAGCAGCGTAAGGAGTGTCTTATTAGATACGCAGTATTTT. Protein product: CASSVRSVLLDTQYF.

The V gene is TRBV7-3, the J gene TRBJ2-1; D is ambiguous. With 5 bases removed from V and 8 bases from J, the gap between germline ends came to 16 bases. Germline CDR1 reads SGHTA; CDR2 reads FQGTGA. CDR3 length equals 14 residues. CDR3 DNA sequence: TGTGCCAGCAGCCCTCTGGCCAGCGATGATGAGCAGTTCTTC. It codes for CASSPLASDDEQFF.

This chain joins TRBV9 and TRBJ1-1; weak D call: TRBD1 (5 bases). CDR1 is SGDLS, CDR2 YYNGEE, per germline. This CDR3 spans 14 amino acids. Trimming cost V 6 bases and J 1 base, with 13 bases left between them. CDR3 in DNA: TGTGCCAGCAACCTTGGGGGGTCGAACACTGAAGCTTTCTTT. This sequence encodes CASNLGGSNTEAFF.

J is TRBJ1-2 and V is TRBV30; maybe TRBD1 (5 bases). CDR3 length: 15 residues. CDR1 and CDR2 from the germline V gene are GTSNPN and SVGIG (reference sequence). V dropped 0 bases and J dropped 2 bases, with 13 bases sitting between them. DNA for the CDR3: TGTGCCTGGAGTGTACCAGGGTGGGGCAACTATGGCTACACCTTC. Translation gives CAWSVPGWGNYGYTF. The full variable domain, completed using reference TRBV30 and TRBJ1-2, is SQTIHQWPATLVQPVGSPLSLECTVEGTSNPNLYWYRQAAGRGLQLLFYSVGIGQISSEVPQNLSASRPQDRQFILSSKKLLLSDSGFYLCAWSVPGWGNYGYTFGSGTRLTVV.

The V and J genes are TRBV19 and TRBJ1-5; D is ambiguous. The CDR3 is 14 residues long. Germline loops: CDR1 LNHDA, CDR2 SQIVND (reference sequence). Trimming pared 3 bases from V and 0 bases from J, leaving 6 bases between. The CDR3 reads CASSIGYSNQPQHF. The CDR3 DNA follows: TGTGCCAGTAGTATCGGGTATAGCAATCAGCCCCAGCATTTT.

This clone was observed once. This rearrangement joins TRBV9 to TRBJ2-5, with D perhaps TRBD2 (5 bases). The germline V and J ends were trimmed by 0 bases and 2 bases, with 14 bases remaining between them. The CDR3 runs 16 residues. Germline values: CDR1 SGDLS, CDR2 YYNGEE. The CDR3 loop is CASSVATVRGQETQYF. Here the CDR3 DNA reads TGTGCCAGCAGCGTAGCTACGGTTCGAGGGCAAGAGACCCAGTACTTC.

CDR3 nucleotides: TGTGCCATCAAAATTGACGGCGGAGCTAACTATGGCTACACCTTC. Residues: CAIKIDGGANYGYTF. This sequence joins TRBV10-3 and TRBJ1-2, with D hard to call. Germline V gene data show CDR1 as ENHRY and CDR2 as SYGVKD. The CDR3 loop spans 15 amino acids. Trimming took off 7 bases at V and 0 bases at J, with 15 bases between the two ends.

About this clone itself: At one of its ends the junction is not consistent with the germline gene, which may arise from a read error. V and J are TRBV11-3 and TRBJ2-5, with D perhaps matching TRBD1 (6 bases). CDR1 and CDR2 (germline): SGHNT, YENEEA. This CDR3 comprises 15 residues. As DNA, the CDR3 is TGTGCCAGCAGTTTAGGCCAAACAGGGTTGGAGACCCAGTACTTC. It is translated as CASSLGQTGLETQYF.

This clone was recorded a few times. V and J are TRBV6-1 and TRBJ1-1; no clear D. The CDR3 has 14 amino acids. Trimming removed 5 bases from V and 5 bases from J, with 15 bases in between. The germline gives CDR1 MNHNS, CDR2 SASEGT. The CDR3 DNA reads TGTGCCAGCAGTTGGACCGGTGGAGGGACTGAAGCTTTCTTT. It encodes CASSWTGGGTEAFF.

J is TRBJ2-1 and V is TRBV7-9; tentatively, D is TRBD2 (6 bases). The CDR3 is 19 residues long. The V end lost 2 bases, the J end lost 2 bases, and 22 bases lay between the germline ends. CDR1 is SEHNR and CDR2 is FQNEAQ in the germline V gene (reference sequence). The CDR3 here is CASSLPKTAAGSTYNEQFF. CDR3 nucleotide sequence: TGTGCCAGCAGCTTACCTAAGACAGCGGCGGGAAGTACCTACAATGAGCAGTTCTTC.

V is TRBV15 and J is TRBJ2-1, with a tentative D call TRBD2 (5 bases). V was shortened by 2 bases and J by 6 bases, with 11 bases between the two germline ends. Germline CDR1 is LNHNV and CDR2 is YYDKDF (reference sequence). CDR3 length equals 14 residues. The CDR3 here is CATSRRELGNEQFF. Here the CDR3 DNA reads TGTGCCACCAGCAGAAGGGAGTTGGGCAATGAGCAGTTCTTC.

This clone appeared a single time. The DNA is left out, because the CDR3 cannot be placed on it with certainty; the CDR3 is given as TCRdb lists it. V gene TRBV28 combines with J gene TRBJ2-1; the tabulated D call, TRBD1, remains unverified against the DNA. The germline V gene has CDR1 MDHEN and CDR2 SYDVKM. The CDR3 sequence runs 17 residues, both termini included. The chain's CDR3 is CASSPDIFWTGDGEQFF.

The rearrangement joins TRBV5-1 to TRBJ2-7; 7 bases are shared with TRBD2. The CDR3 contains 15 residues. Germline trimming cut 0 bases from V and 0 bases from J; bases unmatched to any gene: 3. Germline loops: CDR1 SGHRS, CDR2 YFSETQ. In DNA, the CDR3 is TGCGCCAGCAGCTTGGAGGGAGGGAGCTCCTACGAGCAGTACTTC. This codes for CASSLEGGSSYEQYF. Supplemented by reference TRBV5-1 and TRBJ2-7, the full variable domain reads KAGVTQTPRYLIKTRGQQVTLSCSPISGHRSVSWYQQTPGQGLQFLFEYFSETQRNKGNFPGRFSGRQFSNSRSEMNVSTLELGDSALYLCASSLEGGSSYEQYFGPGTRLTVT.

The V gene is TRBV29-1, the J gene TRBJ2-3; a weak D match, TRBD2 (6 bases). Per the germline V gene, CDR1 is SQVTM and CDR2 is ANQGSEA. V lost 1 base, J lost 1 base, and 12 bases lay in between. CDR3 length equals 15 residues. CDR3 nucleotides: TGCAGCGTTGAAGGCGGGGTTAAGGGCACAGATACGCAGTATTTT. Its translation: CSVEGGVKGTDTQYF.

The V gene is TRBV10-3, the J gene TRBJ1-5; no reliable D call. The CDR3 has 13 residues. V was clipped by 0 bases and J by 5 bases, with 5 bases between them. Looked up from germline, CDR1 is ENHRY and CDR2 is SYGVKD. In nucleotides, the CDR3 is TGTGCCATCAGTGAGTCGAGGGATCAGCCCCAGCATTTT. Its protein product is CAISESRDQPQHF.

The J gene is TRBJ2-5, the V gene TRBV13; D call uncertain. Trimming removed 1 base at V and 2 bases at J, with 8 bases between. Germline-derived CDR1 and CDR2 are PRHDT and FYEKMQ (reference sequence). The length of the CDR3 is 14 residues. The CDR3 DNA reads TGTGCCAGCAGCTTAGTCCAGGTTCAAGAGACCCAGTACTTC. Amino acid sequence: CASSLVQVQETQYF.

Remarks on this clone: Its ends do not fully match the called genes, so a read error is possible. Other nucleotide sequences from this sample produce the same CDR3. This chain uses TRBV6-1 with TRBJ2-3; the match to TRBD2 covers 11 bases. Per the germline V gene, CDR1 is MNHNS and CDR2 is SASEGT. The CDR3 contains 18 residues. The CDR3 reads CASSEEVITSGGTDTQYF. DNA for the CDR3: TGTGCCAGCAGTGAAGAGGTAATTACTAGCGGGGGCACGGATACGCAGTATTTT.

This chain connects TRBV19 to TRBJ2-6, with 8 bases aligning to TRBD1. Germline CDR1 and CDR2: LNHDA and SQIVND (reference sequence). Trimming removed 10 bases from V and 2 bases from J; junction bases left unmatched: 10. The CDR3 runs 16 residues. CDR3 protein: CATKYRRGPGANVLTF. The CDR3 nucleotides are TGTGCCACTAAGTATCGCAGGGGGCCTGGGGCCAACGTCCTGACTTTC. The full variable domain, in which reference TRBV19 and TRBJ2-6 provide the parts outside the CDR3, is DGGITQSPKYLFRKEGQNVTLSCEQNLNHDAMYWYRQDPGQGLRLIYYSQIVNDFQKGDIAEGYSVSREKKESFPLTVTSAQKNPTAFYLCATKYRRGPGANVLTFGAGSRLTVL.

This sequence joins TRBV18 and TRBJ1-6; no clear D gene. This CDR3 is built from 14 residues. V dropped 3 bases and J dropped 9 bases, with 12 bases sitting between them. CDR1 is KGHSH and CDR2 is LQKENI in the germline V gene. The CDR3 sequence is CASSPLEITSPLHF. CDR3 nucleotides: TGTGCCAGCTCACCGCTTGAGATCACTTCACCCCTCCACTTT.

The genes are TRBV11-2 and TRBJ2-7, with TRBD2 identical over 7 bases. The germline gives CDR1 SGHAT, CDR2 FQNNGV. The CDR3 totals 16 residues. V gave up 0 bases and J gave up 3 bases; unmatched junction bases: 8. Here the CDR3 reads CASSLDTRTSFYEQYF. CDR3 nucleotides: TGTGCCAGCAGCTTAGACACCCGGACTAGTTTCTACGAGCAGTACTTC. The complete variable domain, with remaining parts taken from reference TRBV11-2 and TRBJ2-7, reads EAGVAQSPRYKIIEKRQSVAFWCNPISGHATLYWYQQILGQGPKLLIQFQNNGVVDDSQLPKDRFSAERLKGVDSTLKIQPAKLEDSAVYLCASSLDTRTSFYEQYFGPGTRLTVT.

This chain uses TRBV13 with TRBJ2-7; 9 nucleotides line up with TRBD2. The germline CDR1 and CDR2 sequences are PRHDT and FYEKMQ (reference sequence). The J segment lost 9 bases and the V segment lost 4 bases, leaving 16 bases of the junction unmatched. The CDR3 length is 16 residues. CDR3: CASSSARLAADTRQYF. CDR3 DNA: TGTGCCAGCAGCTCCGCGCGACTAGCGGCTGATACGAGGCAGTACTTC.